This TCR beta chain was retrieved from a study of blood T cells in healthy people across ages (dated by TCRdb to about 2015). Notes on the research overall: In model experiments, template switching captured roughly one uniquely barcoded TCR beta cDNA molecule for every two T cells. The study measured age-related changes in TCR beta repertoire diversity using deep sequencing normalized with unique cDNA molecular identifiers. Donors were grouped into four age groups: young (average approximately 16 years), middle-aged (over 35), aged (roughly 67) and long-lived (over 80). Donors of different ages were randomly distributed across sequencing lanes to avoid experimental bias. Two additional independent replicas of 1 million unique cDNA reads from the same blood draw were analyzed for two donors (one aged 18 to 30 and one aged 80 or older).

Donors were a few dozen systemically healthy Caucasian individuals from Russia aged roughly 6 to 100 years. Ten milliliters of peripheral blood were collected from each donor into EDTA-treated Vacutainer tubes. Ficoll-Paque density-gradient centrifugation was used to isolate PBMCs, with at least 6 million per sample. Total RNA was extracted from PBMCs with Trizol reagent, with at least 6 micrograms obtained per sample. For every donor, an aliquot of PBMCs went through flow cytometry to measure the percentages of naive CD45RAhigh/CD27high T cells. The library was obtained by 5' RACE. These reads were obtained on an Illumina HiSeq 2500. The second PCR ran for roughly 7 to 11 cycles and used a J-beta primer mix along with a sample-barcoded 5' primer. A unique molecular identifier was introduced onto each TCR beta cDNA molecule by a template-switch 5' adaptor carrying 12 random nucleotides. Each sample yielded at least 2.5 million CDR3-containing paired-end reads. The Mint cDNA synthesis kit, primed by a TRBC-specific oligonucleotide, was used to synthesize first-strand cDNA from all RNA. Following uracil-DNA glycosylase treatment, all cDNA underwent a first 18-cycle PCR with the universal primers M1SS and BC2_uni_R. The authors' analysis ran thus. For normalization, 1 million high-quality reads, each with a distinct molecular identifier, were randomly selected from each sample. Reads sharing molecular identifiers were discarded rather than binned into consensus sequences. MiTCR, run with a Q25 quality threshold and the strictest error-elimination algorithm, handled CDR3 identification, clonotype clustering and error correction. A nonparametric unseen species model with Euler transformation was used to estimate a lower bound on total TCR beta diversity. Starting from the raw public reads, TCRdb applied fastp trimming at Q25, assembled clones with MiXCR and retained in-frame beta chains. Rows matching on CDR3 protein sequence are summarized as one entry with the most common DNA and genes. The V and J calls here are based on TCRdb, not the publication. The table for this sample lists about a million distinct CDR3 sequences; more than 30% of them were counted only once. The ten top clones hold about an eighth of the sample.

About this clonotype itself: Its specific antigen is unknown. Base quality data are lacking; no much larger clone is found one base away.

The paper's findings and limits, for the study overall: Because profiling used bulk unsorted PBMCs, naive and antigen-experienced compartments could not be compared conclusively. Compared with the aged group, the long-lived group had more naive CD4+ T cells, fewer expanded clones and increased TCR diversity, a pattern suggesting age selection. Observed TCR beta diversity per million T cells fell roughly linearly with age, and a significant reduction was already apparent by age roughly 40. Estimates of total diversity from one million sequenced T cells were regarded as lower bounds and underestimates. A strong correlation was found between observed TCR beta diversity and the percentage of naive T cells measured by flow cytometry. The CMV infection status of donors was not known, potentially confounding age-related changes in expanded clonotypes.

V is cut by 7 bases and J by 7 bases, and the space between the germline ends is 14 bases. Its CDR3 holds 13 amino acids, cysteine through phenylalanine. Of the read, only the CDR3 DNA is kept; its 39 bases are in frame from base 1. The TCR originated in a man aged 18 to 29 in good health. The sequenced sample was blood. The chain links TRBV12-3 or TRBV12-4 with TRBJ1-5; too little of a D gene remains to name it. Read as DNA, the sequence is TGTGCCAGCACGCCTCGCAGCGGGCAGCCCCAGCATTTT. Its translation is CASTPRSGQPQHF.